These 21 T cell receptor beta chains share one sample of origin, sequenced in a study of spatial heterogeneity in lung cancer. Study-wide findings and caveats: Tracking of tumor mutation counts was seen in expanded intratumoral alpha and beta TCR counts.

The time point was: sample taken at primary tumor resection. TCRdb redid the calling of the 5' RACE reads with MiXCR, one entry per CDR3 protein. Among roughly 15,000 distinct CDR3 sequences listed, around 7.5% were seen once. Their target antigens are unknown. The specimen comprised lung tumor tissue, sampled at surgery. These receptors all stem from a male donor with early-stage non-small cell lung cancer.

This clonotype was observed at least ten times. CDR3 coding DNA: TGCAGCGTTGAAGCCCCCCTGGGAAGCTACACCTTC. This translates into CSVEAPLGSYTF. The chain is built from TRBV29-1 and TRBJ1-2; no firm D call. The CDR3 totals 12 residues. The V and J ends lost 1 base and 9 bases respectively, with 12 bases between them. Germline V gene data show CDR1 as SQVTM and CDR2 as ANQGSEA.

This clonotype appeared many times. This chain joins TRBV12-3 or TRBV12-4 and TRBJ1-1; 7 bases agree with TRBD1. Losses at the gene ends were 6 bases for V and 5 bases for J; bases not matched to a gene: 12. The CDR3 contains 15 residues. The CDR3 loop is CASRPNRGPGTEAFF. CDR3 coding DNA: TGTGCCAGCAGACCAAACAGGGGCCCGGGGACTGAAGCTTTCTTT.

This clonotype was seen at least ten times. The DNA for the CDR3 is TGTGCCACCAGTGATCGCCTAGGTTTGACAGATACGCAGTATTTT. Amino acid sequence: CATSDRLGLTDTQYF. The J gene is TRBJ2-3, the V gene TRBV24-1; no clear D. V dropped 3 bases and J dropped 3 bases, with 12 bases sitting between them. The CDR3 extends over 15 amino acids. CDR1 and CDR2 from the germline V gene are KGHDR and SFDVKD.

This clonotype was seen only a few times. CDR3 sequence reads: CASSSGGGPYEQYF. The CDR3 nucleotides are TGTGCCAGCAGCTCAGGGGGGGGCCCCTACGAGCAGTACTTC. This rearrangement joins TRBV6-5 to TRBJ2-7; TRBD1 or TRBD2 may be the D gene (7 bases each). The V gene's germline CDR1 is MNHEY and CDR2 SVGAGI. The CDR3 extends over 14 amino acids. The V gene lost 6 bases and the J gene lost 2 bases, with 14 bases spanning the gap.

The table lists this clonotype with many counts. V is TRBV20-1 and J is TRBJ2-5; D unresolved. Germline V gene sequence: CDR1 DFQATT, CDR2 SNEGSKA (reference sequence). The CDR3 extends over 13 amino acids. V was cut by 4 bases and J by 0 bases, with 9 bases left in between. The CDR3 spells CSAMYRDQETQYF. Written as DNA, the CDR3 is TGCAGTGCTATGTACCGGGACCAAGAGACCCAGTACTTC.

This clonotype qualifies as medium-sized (0.01 to 0.1%). The chain links TRBV6-1 to TRBJ1-1, with D maybe TRBD1 (5 bases). Germline CDR1 is MNHNS and CDR2 is SASEGT. The ends were cut back, 9 bases at V and 1 base at J, with 18 bases in the middle. The CDR3 sequence is 15 residues long. Written as DNA, the CDR3 is TGTGCCAGTAAATGGGGGGTAGGGGCGAACACTGAAGCTTTCTTT. Its translation: CASKWGVGANTEAFF.

This clonotype ranks as medium-sized. V usage is TRBV20-1 and J usage is TRBJ2-5; a weak D match, TRBD1 (5 bases). Deletions cut 5 bases from V and 2 bases from J, with 9 bases between. CDR3 length: 12 amino acids. Looked up from germline, CDR1 is DFQATT and CDR2 is SNEGSKA (reference sequence). CDR3 amino acids: CSALDNQETQYF. The CDR3 DNA is TGCAGTGCTCTGGACAATCAAGAGACCCAGTACTTC.

This chain connects TRBV7-2 to TRBJ2-2; 9 bases agree with TRBD1. The CDR3 totals 14 residues. Germline values: CDR1 SGHTA, CDR2 FQGNSA. Trimming removed 6 bases from V and 6 bases from J; junction bases left unmatched: 5. CDR3 loop: CASRLRDRAGELFF. CDR3 coding DNA: TGTGCCAGCAGACTGAGGGACAGGGCCGGGGAGCTGTTTTTT.

The sample holds many counts of this clonotype. V and J are TRBV9 and TRBJ2-5; 7 nucleotides match TRBD2. Germline V lookup: CDR1 SGDLS, CDR2 YYNGEE. V gave up 4 bases and J gave up 2 bases; unmatched junction bases: 11. This CDR3 spans 16 amino acids. The CDR3 DNA follows: TGTGCCAGCAGCCCGACGTCTCTAGCGGCACAAGAGACCCAGTACTTC. Translating gives CASSPTSLAAQETQYF.

This clonotype was recorded many times. J is TRBJ2-1 and V is TRBV11-2; 10 nucleotides line up with TRBD2. Germline CDR1 is SGHAT and CDR2 is FQNNGV. Trimming cost V 6 bases and J 10 bases; bases outside gene matches: 3. The CDR3 covers 12 residues. CDR3 bases: TGTGCCAGCAGTTTGGGACTAGCGGAGCAGTTCTTC. The encoded protein is CASSLGLAEQFF.

The table lists this clonotype with many counts. The J gene is TRBJ1-1, the V gene TRBV20-1; possible D gene TRBD1, 5 bases. The V gene lost 1 base and the J gene lost 3 bases, with 27 bases spanning the gap. Germline V gene lookup returns CDR1 DFQATT and CDR2 SNEGSKA (reference sequence). The length of the CDR3 is 19 residues. DNA of the CDR3: TGCAGTGCTAGAGGGTTCCGGGGCTACCTCCGATCGGTTGACACTGAAGCTTTCTTT. It translates to CSARGFRGYLRSVDTEAFF.

Many counts were recorded for this clonotype. The chain recombines TRBV14 with TRBJ2-7; D remains ambiguous. Looked up from germline, CDR1 is SGHDN and CDR2 is FVKESK. V shed 0 bases and J shed 4 bases, with 22 bases lying between them. This CDR3 region has 18 residues. DNA of the CDR3: TGTGCCAGCAGCCAAGAATCGATCTGGCACGGAAACCATTACGAGCAGTACTTC. Its protein product is CASSQESIWHGNHYEQYF.

The rearrangement links TRBV7-2 to TRBJ1-1, with unresolved D. The ends were cut back, 8 bases at V and 1 base at J, with 11 bases in the middle. The CDR3 consists of 13 residues. The germline V gene encodes CDR1 SGHTA and CDR2 FQGNSA. The CDR3 is CASQIGQNTEAFF. The CDR3 DNA reads TGTGCCAGCCAGATCGGGCAGAACACTGAAGCTTTCTTT.

This clonotype was observed at least ten times. The CDR3 is CASSLSSGSTGELFF. The CDR3, as DNA: TGTGCCAGCAGCTTGAGTAGCGGGAGCACCGGGGAGCTGTTTTTT. The V gene is TRBV5-4, the J gene TRBJ2-2; 9 nucleotides align to TRBD2. The ends lost 1 base at V and 4 bases at J; junction bases unmatched: 2. CDR3 length: 15 residues. The V gene's germline CDR1 is SGHNT and CDR2 YYREEE (reference sequence). Based on the CDR3 plus reference TRBV5-4 and TRBJ2-2, the full variable domain is ETGVTQSPTHLIKTRGQQVTLRCSSQSGHNTVSWYQQALGQGPQFIFQYYREEENGRGNFPPRFSGLQFPNYSSELNVNALELDDSALYLCASSLSSGSTGELFFGEGSRLTVL.

In this sample, this clonotype turned up many times. This chain joins TRBV12-3 or TRBV12-4 and TRBJ1-5, with D maybe TRBD1 (5 bases). The CDR3 loop spans 18 amino acids. V lost 2 bases, J lost 4 bases, and 21 bases lay in between. The DNA for the CDR3 is TGTGCCAGCAGTTTAAATTTGGGTGCCTCCCGGGGGAATCAGCCCCAGCATTTT. It specifies CASSLNLGASRGNQPQHF.

This clonotype is classed as large. The V gene is TRBV5-6, the J gene TRBJ2-1; 12 nucleotides align to TRBD2. The germline V gene has CDR1 SGHDT and CDR2 YYEEEE. Trimming at V came to 1 base and at J to 5 bases, leaving 1 base not matched to a gene. CDR3 size: 15 residues. CDR3 residues: CASSLRLAGDNEQFF. CDR3 nucleotide sequence: TGTGCCAGCAGCTTGAGACTAGCGGGGGACAATGAGCAGTTCTTC. The full variable domain, its missing parts supplied by reference TRBV5-6 and TRBJ2-1, is DAGVTQSPTHLIKTRGQQVTLRCSPKSGHDTVSWYQQALGQGPQFIFQYYEEEERQRGNFPDRFSGHQFPNYSSELNVNALLLGDSALYLCASSLRLAGDNEQFFGPGTRLTVL.

The chain employs TRBV2 and TRBJ2-1, with a possible D match to TRBD1 (6 bases). Germline assignment: CDR1 SNHLY and CDR2 FYNNEI. Trimming took off 7 bases at V and 4 bases at J, with 11 bases between the two ends. There are 13 residues in the CDR3. The CDR3 is CASTRQEYNEQFF. The CDR3 DNA follows: TGTGCCAGCACCCGACAGGAATACAATGAGCAGTTCTTC.

Ten or more counts support this clonotype. The chain has TRBV6-5 and TRBJ2-3, with 12 bases aligning to TRBD2. The trim removed 3 bases at V and 7 bases at J, leaving 5 bases unmatched. The germline CDR1 and CDR2 sequences are MNHEY and SVGAGI. The CDR3 is made up of 15 amino acids. In nucleotides, the CDR3 is TGTGCCAGCAGTTATCTAGCGGGGGGGCAATATACGCAGTATTTT. Translation gives CASSYLAGGQYTQYF.

This clonotype was detected ten times or more. The chain has TRBV18 and TRBJ2-2; no clear D. Germline V lookup: CDR1 KGHSH, CDR2 LQKENI. V was pared by 5 bases and J by 4 bases, with 8 bases between. This CDR3 contains 13 residues. CDR3 DNA sequence: TGTGCCAGCTCAGTCTCCTCCACCGGGGAGCTGTTTTTT. Protein: CASSVSSTGELFF.

This clonotype is classed as medium-sized (0.01 to 0.1%). The rearrangement uses TRBV7-2 and TRBJ1-1; the D is unclear. Germline V gives CDR1 SGHTA, CDR2 FQGNSA. The CDR3 has 12 amino acids. The V end was cut by 7 bases, the J end by 4 bases, with 10 bases between. This CDR3 reads CASNRVGTEAFF. CDR3 in DNA: TGTGCCAGCAATCGGGTGGGCACTGAAGCTTTCTTT.

The chain has TRBV29-1 and TRBJ2-1; 8 nucleotides align to TRBD1. V was pared by 1 base and J by 8 bases, with 7 bases of the junction left unmatched. This CDR3 spans 14 amino acids. CDR1 and CDR2 from the germline V gene are SQVTM and ANQGSEA. CDR3 in DNA: TGCAGCGTTGAAGGGACAGGGTTAGGTTATGAGCAGTTCTTC. Translation: CSVEGTGLGYEQFF.